This T cell receptor beta chain derives from a study of cytotoxic CD8 clonotypes in ibrutinib-treated CLL. The data were produced by immunoSEQ multiplex PCR, yet TCRdb's version contains in-frame clones alone and is incomplete. The table records around 24,000 clones, nearly 80% of them present only once. This clone came up once. CDR1 is WSHSY, CDR2 SAAADI, per germline. The CDR3 sequence is 15 residues long. After removal of 4 bases from V and 6 bases from J, the junction contained 11 bases not matched to a gene. The rearrangement joins TRBV10-2 to TRBJ1-2; 7 bases are shared with TRBD1. The receptor's source is a human donor with chronic lymphocytic leukemia. This specimen was PBMCs, taken before ibrutinib treatment. Written as DNA, the CDR3 is TGCGCCAGCAGTGGAGAGACAGGGCAGGAGAATGGCTACACCTTC. Its protein is CASSGETGQENGYTF.